This T cell receptor (beta chain) was documented in a study of memory CD4+ T cells and cytomegalovirus serostatus. Single viable CD3+CD4+CD8-CD45RO+ cells were sorted as the memory CD4+ T cells. CD4+ T cells were isolated by positive magnetic selection. CDR3 length equals 17 residues. Germline CDR1 SGHRS, CDR2 YFSETQ. Deletions cut 0 bases from V and 3 bases from J, with 18 bases between. The assay was immunoSEQ multiplex PCR, and TCRdb's table has in-frame clones only and misses some. The table records roughly 40,000 clones, roughly 80% of them present only once. This TCR was recovered from an adult in good health and CMV-seronegative. The genes are TRBV5-1 and TRBJ1-1; D is unclear. The sequenced sample was memory CD4+ T cells from blood. CDR3 sequence: CASSLGSYGRGYTEAFF. DNA of the CDR3: TGCGCCAGCAGCTTGGGGTCCTACGGGAGAGGGTACACTGAAGCTTTCTTT.